These T cell receptor beta chains were read from a single sample in a study of human T cells and chemical hapten exposure. TCRdb processed the RACE reads anew with MiXCR; each CDR3 protein has one entry. The sample contains roughly 100,000 distinct CDR3 sequences, about 8.7% of which appear only once. The sample consisted of whole blood. The receptors derive from a female donor in good health. Some clones in this sample may be carry-over from other donors' samples. CDR3s include the opening cysteine and the closing phenylalanine or tryptophan.

v_gene	len	j_gene	CDR3aa
TRBV6-6	13	TRBJ2-5	CASSQPGEETQYF
TRBV14	15	TRBJ1-2	CASNQWTGGDYGYTF
TRBV7-6	16	TRBJ1-1	CASSLGQGSYNTEAFF
TRBV14	18	TRBJ2-3	CASSHILTSGRLEDTQYF
TRBV5-6	11	TRBJ2-7	CASSTYSEQYF
TRBV7-2	13	TRBJ2-7	CASNAGGGYEQYF
TRBV6-5	15	TRBJ2-7	CASSPAGGGSYEQYF
TRBV2	14	TRBJ2-2	CASVLGENTGELFF
TRBV7-8	14	TRBJ2-1	CASSSDSSYNEQFF
TRBV4-1	16	TRBJ2-1	CASSRREMVGYNEQFF
TRBV25-1	14	TRBJ2-3	CASSEPRATDTQYF
TRBV7-2	14	TRBJ2-7	CASSPRLGSYEQYF
TRBV5-1	16	TRBJ2-7	CASSFFRDSGSYEQYF
TRBV20-1	14	TRBJ2-1	CSARGGDTYNEQFF
TRBV2	13	TRBJ1-1	CASRMDGNTEAFF
TRBV28	17	TRBJ2-7	CASSLAFLQGPHYEQYF
TRBV20-1	14	TRBJ2-4	CSAITGTGLDIQYF
TRBV25-1	18	TRBJ1-4	CASSETDLSGTEGEKLFF
TRBV7-3	15	TRBJ1-1	CASSFGQGGNTEAFF
TRBV25-1	13	TRBJ2-5	CASSTGQGETQYF
TRBV6-5	11	TRBJ2-5	CASSYAETQYF
TRBV15	16	TRBJ2-3	CATSRGLVGPTDTQYF
TRBV9	13	TRBJ1-1	CASSRRVNTEAFF
TRBV3-1	14	TRBJ2-2	CASRELANTGELFF
TRBV5-1	16	TRBJ1-1	CASSVGPRQGNTEAFF
TRBV4-1	15	TRBJ1-5	CASSQGDSGNQPQHF
TRBV7-3	15	TRBJ2-6	CASSSSISGANVLTF
TRBV20-1	13	TRBJ2-3	CSASQASTDTQYF
TRBV10-2	15	TRBJ2-1	CASRPGLAGYNEQFF
TRBV10-3	15	TRBJ2-1	CAISEKASLYNEQFF
TRBV19	16	TRBJ1-5	CASRPQYQGYNQPQHF
TRBV25-1	15	TRBJ2-2	CASSDRTGATGELFF
TRBV7-2	18	TRBJ2-5	CASSLNLAGGPIGETQYF
TRBV2	11	TRBJ2-5	CASMRDETQYF
TRBV7-9	14	TRBJ1-3	CASLQGASGNTIYF
TRBV7-8	16	TRBJ2-1	CASSLTGGTSYNEQFF
TRBV28	12	TRBJ1-1	CASSFSKASAFF
TRBV6-2/TRBV6-3	13	TRBJ1-2	CASSNGANYGYTF
TRBV28	11	TRBJ2-4	CASSTKNIQYF
TRBV27	15	TRBJ2-5	CASSSPSGRGGTQYF
TRBV12-3/TRBV12-4	16	TRBJ2-7	CASSSTGTGGAYEQYF
TRBV4-2	16	TRBJ1-6	CASSQIPGQHNSPLHF
TRBV19	14	TRBJ2-6	CASSIGVGANVLTF
TRBV28	12	TRBJ2-5	CASSVSGSEGDF
TRBV7-2	16	TRBJ2-3	CASSAPQGAPTDTQYF
TRBV5-1	13	TRBJ1-1	CASSMDVSTEAFF
TRBV2	15	TRBJ2-3	CASSEGAESTDTQYF
TRBV28	16	TRBJ2-7	CASSPPGQRSSYEQYF
TRBV11-2	14	TRBJ2-1	CASSFLAGDNEQFF
TRBV15	13	TRBJ2-7	CATSIGTFYEQYF